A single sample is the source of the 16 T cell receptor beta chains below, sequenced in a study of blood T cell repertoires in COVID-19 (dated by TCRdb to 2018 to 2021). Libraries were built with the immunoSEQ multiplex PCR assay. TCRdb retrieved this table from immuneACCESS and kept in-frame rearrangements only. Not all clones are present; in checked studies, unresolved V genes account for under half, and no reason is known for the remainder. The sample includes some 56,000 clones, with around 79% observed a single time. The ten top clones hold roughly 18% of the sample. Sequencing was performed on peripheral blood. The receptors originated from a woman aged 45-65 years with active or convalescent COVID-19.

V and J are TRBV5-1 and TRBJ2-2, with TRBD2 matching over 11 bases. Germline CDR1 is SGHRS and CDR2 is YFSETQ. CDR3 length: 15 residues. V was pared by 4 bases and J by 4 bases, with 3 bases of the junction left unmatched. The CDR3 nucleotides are TGCGCCAGCAGCATTAGCGGGAGGGCCACCGGGGAGCTGTTTTTT. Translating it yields CASSISGRATGELFF.

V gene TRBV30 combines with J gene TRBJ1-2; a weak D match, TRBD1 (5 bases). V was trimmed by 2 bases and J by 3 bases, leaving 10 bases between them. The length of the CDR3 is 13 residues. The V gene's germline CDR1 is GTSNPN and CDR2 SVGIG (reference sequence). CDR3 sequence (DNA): TGTGCCTGGAGTTTAGGGGACTACTATGGCTACACCTTC. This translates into CAWSLGDYYGYTF.

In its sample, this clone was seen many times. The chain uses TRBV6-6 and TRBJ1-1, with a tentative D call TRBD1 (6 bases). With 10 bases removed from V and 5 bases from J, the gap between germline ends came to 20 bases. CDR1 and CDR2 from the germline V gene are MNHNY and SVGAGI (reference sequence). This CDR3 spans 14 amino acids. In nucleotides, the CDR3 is TGTGCCACCCGGAAGGGGGACTACTCTACTGAAGCTTTCTTT. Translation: CATRKGDYSTEAFF.

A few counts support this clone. In DNA, the CDR3 is TGTGCCAGCAGTGATTCCGGCAAAAACATTCAGTACTTC. Residues: CASSDSGKNIQYF. This chain connects TRBV2 to TRBJ2-4; D uncertain. The CDR3 extends over 13 amino acids. V lost 3 bases, J lost 3 bases, and 6 bases lay in between. Germline V lookup: CDR1 SNHLY, CDR2 FYNNEI.

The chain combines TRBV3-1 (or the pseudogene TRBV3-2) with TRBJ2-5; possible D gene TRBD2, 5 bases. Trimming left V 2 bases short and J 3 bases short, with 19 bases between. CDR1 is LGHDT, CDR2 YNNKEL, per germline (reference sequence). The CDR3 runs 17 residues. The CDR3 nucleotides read TGTGCCAGCAGCCAAACACCCCTGGTAGCGTACGAAGAGACCCAGTACTTC. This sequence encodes CASSQTPLVAYEETQYF.

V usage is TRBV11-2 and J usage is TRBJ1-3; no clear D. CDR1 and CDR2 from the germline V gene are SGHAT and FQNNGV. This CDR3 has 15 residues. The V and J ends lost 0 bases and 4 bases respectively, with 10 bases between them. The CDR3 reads CASSLDPGKGNTIYF. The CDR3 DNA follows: TGTGCCAGCAGCTTAGACCCGGGGAAGGGAAACACCATATATTTT.

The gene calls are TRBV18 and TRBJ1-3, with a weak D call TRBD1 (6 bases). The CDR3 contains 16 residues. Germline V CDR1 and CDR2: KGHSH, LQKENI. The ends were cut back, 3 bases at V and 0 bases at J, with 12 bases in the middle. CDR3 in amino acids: CASSPRPDSSGNTIYF. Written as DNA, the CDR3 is TGTGCCAGCTCACCTCGTCCGGACAGCTCTGGAAACACCATATATTTT. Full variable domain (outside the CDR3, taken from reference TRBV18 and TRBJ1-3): NAGVMQNPRHLVRRRGQEARLRCSPMKGHSHVYWYRQLPEEGLKFMVYLQKENIIDESGMPKERFSAEFPKEGPSILRIQQVVRGDSAAYFCASSPRPDSSGNTIYFGEGSWLTVV.

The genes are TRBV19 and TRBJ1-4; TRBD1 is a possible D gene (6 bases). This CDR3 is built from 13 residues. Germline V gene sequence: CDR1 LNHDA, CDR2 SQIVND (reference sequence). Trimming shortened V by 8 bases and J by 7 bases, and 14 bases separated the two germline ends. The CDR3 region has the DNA TGTGCCAGTGCACAGGGTTGGGGTGAAAAACTGTTTTTT. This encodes CASAQGWGEKLFF.

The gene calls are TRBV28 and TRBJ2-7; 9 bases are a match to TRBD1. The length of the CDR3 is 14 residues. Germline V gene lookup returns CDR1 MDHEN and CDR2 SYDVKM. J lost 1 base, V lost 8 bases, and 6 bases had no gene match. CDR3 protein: CASRRTGASYEQYF. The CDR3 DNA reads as TGTGCCAGCCGGAGGACAGGGGCTTCCTACGAGCAGTACTTC.

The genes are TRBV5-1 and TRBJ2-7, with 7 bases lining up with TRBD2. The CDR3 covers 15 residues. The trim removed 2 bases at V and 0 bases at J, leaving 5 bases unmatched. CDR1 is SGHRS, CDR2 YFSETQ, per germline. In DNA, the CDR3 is TGCGCCAGCAGCTTATGGACTAGTCTCTCCTACGAGCAGTACTTC. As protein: CASSLWTSLSYEQYF.

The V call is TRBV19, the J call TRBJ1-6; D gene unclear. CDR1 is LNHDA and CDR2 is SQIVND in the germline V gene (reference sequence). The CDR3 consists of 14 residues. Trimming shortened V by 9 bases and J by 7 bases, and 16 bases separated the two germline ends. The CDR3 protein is CASRPRGENSPLHF. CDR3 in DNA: TGTGCCAGCCGACCCCGCGGCGAGAATTCACCCCTCCACTTT. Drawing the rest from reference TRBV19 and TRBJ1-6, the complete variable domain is DGGITQSPKYLFRKEGQNVTLSCEQNLNHDAMYWYRQDPGQGLRLIYYSQIVNDFQKGDIAEGYSVSREKKESFPLTVTSAQKNPTAFYLCASRPRGENSPLHFGNGTRLTVT.

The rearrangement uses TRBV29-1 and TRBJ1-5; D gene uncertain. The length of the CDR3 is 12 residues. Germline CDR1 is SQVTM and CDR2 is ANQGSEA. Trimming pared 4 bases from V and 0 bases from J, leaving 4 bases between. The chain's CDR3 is CSVGSSNQPQHF. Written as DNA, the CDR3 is TGCAGCGTTGGTAGTAGCAATCAGCCCCAGCATTTT.

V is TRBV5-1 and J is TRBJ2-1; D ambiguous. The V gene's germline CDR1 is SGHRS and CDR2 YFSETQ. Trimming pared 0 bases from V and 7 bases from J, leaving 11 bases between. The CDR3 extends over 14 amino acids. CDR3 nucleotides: TGCGCCAGCAGCTTGGACCCCCCCGGGAATGAGCAGTTCTTC. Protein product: CASSLDPPGNEQFF.

CDR3 DNA: TGTGCCAGCAGCCCCGACAGGGGGCTCGGGTCACCCCTCCACTTT. It yields the protein CASSPDRGLGSPLHF. The gene calls are TRBV5-4 and TRBJ1-6, with 10 nucleotides matching TRBD1. This CDR3 region has 15 residues. V lost 4 bases and J lost 10; bases outside the gene matches: 8. Germline CDR1 SGHNT, CDR2 YYREEE (reference sequence).

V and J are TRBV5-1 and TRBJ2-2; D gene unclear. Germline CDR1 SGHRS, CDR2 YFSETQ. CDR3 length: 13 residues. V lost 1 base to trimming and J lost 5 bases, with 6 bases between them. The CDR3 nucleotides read TGCGCCAGCAGCTTGCAGGTTACCGGGGAGCTGTTTTTT. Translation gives CASSLQVTGELFF.

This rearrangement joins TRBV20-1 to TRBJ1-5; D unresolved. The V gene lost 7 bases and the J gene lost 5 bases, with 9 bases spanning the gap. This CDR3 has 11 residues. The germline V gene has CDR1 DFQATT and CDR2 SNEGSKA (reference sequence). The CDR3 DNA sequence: TGCAGTGTTGGCCCCCATCAGCCCCAGCATTTT. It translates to CSVGPHQPQHF.